This is a list of T cell receptor beta chains from one sample in a study of T-cell reconstitution after alpha-beta-depleted transplantation in children. MiXCR, applied by TCRdb to the PCR reads, yields one record per CDR3 protein. The table records about 120,000 distinct CDR3 sequences, 23% of them present only once. Sequencing used PBMCs, mostly from graft donor cells, obtained 180 days after TCRalphabeta/CD19-depleted stem cell transplant. These receptors originate from a male patient aged 2 to 9 who had a stem cell transplant for chronic granulomatous disease, so the T cells may come from the graft donor. Both conserved end residues are trimmed from each CDR3.

v_call	cdr3_length	j_call	cdr3_aa
TRBV6-6	11	TRBJ2-5	ASTAGPLGTQY
TRBV25-1	12	TRBJ2-7	ASRGGLSPGEQY
TRBV12-3/TRBV12-4	10	TRBJ1-2	ASSLVSYGYT
TRBV5-1	12	TRBJ2-2	ASSLSEYTGELF
TRBV20-1	12	TRBJ2-7	SARDRQGFYEQY
TRBV6-1	13	TRBJ2-1	ASSPHQEGHNEQF
TRBV7-2	11	TRBJ2-7	ASSLGLGYEQY
TRBV15	15	TRBJ2-1	ATSREIPAGGYNEQF
TRBV4-3	14	TRBJ2-7	ASSQAWTSVYYEQY
TRBV12-3/TRBV12-4	10	TRBJ1-6	ATVRAASPLH
TRBV11-2	11	TRBJ2-1	ASSFGQHNEQF
TRBV20-1	13	TRBJ2-3	SARGLLGITDTQY
TRBV29-1	12	TRBJ1-4	SVTSGGKDEKLF
TRBV20-1	13	TRBJ2-3	SAEVSGDSTDTQY
TRBV9	14	TRBJ2-3	ASSATAGPPRDTQY
TRBV7-2	12	TRBJ2-5	ASSYRQGRETQY
TRBV29-1	12	TRBJ2-7	SVEQQGARGEQY